This T cell receptor (beta chain) was captured in a study of cytotoxic CD8 clonotypes in ibrutinib-treated CLL. Study background: The sample average was about 270,000 productive templates and tens of thousands of productive rearrangements. Broader study findings: Contraction or stability on treatment characterized the public clonotypes, which were uncommon. Clonality at baseline surpassed age-matched healthy donors and tracked circulating CD8+ T-cell counts.

Concerning this clone itself: The antigen remains undetermined.

The planned depth of sequencing spanned 1 in 200,000 to 1 in 1 million T cells. TCRdb's copy holds only in-frame clones and misses some; the assay was immunoSEQ multiplex PCR. Of under 300,000 clones in the sample, around three quarters were seen once. This clonotype originated in a human donor with chronic lymphocytic leukemia. The material was PBMCs, obtained after 24 months of ibrutinib treatment.

Written as DNA, the CDR3 is TGTGCAAGTGCGGGTGATCGTAGAGAGACCCAGTACTTC. Its translation: CASAGDRRETQYF. This sequence joins TRBV7-7 and TRBJ2-5; D is possibly TRBD2 (5 bases). The CDR3 totals 13 residues. Germline CDR1 and CDR2: SSHAT and FNYEAQ (reference sequence).